This T cell receptor (beta chain) derives from a study of blood T cells in healthy people across ages. A J-beta primer mix and a sample-barcoded 5' primer were used in a second PCR of roughly 6 to 12 cycles. Using its own MiXCR run on the 5' RACE reads, TCRdb lists one record per CDR3 protein. The sample carries approximately 730,000 distinct CDR3 sequences, 50% to 65% recorded once. Losses at the gene ends were 6 bases for V and 7 bases for J; bases not matched to a gene: 10. This CDR3 region has 15 residues. CDR1 is MNHEY, CDR2 SVGAGI, per germline. The chain uses TRBV6-5 and TRBJ2-1, with TRBD2 matching 9 bases. The clonotype originates from an older man in good health. The sequenced sample consisted of blood. The chain's CDR3 is CASSKQPTSGNEQFF. In DNA form, the CDR3 reads TGTGCCAGCAGCAAACAGCCGACTAGCGGAAATGAGCAGTTCTTC.